This entry lists 17 T cell receptor beta chains sequenced from one sample in a study of Ad26.COV2.S vaccination and SARS-CoV-2 variants. Here immunoSEQ multiplex PCR was the method, and the copy in TCRdb shows in-frame clones only, minus some. The data show some 190,000 clones, with 87% seen just once and 5% to 6.5% held by the top ten. The starting material was peripheral blood, obtained after recovery from COVID-19. These receptors were taken from a human donor who had recovered from COVID-19.

This chain links TRBV4-1 with TRBJ2-7, with 8 positions matching TRBD2. The junction had 9 bases not matched to a gene; V was cut back by 4 bases and J by 4 bases. This CDR3 comprises 15 residues. The germline V gene has CDR1 MGHRA and CDR2 YSYEKL. The CDR3 DNA reads TGCGCCAGCAGCCTCAATTTAGCGGGGAGGTACGAGCAGTACTTC. Encoded protein: CASSLNLAGRYEQYF.

This clone was counted between two and nine times. The chain has TRBV21-1 and TRBJ2-7; the DNA was not compared with TRBD1, the D call given in the table. TRBV21-1 counts as a pseudogene. The CDR3 spans 16 residues. CDR3 region: CASSKAQGASSYEQYF. In nucleotides, the CDR3 is TGTGCCAGCAGCAAAGCGCAAGGGGCGAGCTCCTACGAGCAGTACTTC.

The CDR3 coding sequence is TGTGCCAGCAGTTTTGAGGAGGTAGGCACAGATACGCAGTATTTT. This encodes CASSFEEVGTDTQYF. The genes are TRBV28 and TRBJ2-3; weak D call: TRBD2 (5 bases). Trimming removed 3 bases at V and 1 base at J, with 11 bases between. This CDR3 has 15 amino acids. The germline V gene encodes CDR1 MDHEN and CDR2 SYDVKM.

This chain links TRBV30 with TRBJ1-2; D gene unclear. The CDR3 runs to 12 residues. The germline V gene has CDR1 GTSNPN and CDR2 SVGIG (reference sequence). Trimming took off 0 bases at V and 4 bases at J, with 6 bases between the two ends. CDR3 region: CAWSVGVYGYTF. The CDR3, as DNA: TGTGCCTGGAGTGTGGGAGTCTATGGCTACACCTTC.

The chain uses TRBV25-1 and TRBJ2-1; D might be TRBD2 (5 bases). From germline, CDR1 is MGHDK and CDR2 SYGVNS. This CDR3 contains 17 residues. Trimming stripped 1 base from V and 7 bases from J, with 20 bases between. CDR3 DNA: TGTGCCAGCAGTGAATCAGAACGGCGGGCTCCTGGGAATGAGCAGTTCTTC. Translated: CASSESERRAPGNEQFF.

This chain joins TRBV27 and TRBJ2-7; 7 bases are shared with TRBD1. CDR3 length equals 16 residues. Per the germline V gene, CDR1 is MNHEY and CDR2 is SMNVEV (reference sequence). The V gene end was trimmed by 0 bases and the J gene end by 0 bases; junction bases not matched to a gene: 5. CDR3 in amino acids: CASSLSPTGPSYEQYF. The CDR3 nucleotides are TGTGCCAGCAGTTTATCGCCGACAGGGCCCTCCTACGAGCAGTACTTC.

This clone was recorded only once. The genes are TRBV6-5 and TRBJ1-2, with TRBD1 matching over 7 bases. CDR3 length: 15 amino acids. Per germline, CDR1 MNHEY and CDR2 SVGAGI. Unmatched junction bases numbered 11, after V lost 7 bases and J lost 3 bases. The CDR3: CASNKGQNHDYGYTF. Here the CDR3 DNA reads TGTGCCAGCAACAAGGGACAGAATCATGACTATGGCTACACCTTC.

The chain uses TRBV5-1 and TRBJ2-3; D uncertain. From germline, CDR1 is SGHRS and CDR2 YFSETQ. The CDR3 spans 12 residues. Trimming removed 4 bases from V and 6 bases from J, with 9 bases in between. In DNA form, the CDR3 reads TGCGCCAGCAGCCCCCTGGGGGATACGCAGTATTTT. The encoded protein is CASSPLGDTQYF. Variable domain in full (rest from reference TRBV5-1 and TRBJ2-3): KAGVTQTPRYLIKTRGQQVTLSCSPISGHRSVSWYQQTPGQGLQFLFEYFSETQRNKGNFPGRFSGRQFSNSRSEMNVSTLELGDSALYLCASSPLGDTQYFGPGTRLTVL.

The chain employs TRBV25-1 and TRBJ2-3; D tentatively reads TRBD1 or TRBD2 (5 bases each). This CDR3 has 15 amino acids. Germline V gives CDR1 MGHDK, CDR2 SYGVNS. V lost 4 bases to trimming and J lost 4 bases, with 15 bases between them. The CDR3 region has the DNA TGTGCCAGCAGTGTCCTTCGGTCGGGGCCAGATACGCAGTATTTT. Protein product: CASSVLRSGPDTQYF.

This rearrangement joins TRBV6-5 to TRBJ2-1; D possibly corresponds to TRBD1 (6 bases). This CDR3 region has 14 residues. V dropped 6 bases and J dropped 2 bases, with 11 bases sitting between them. Germline CDR1 reads MNHEY; CDR2 reads SVGAGI. The CDR3 region is CASRDGTPYNEQFF. DNA for the CDR3: TGTGCCAGCAGAGACGGGACACCCTACAATGAGCAGTTCTTC.

The rearrangement uses TRBV2 and TRBJ1-1; D call uncertain. Germline V lookup: CDR1 SNHLY, CDR2 FYNNEI. The CDR3 contains 14 residues. Trimming left V 3 bases short and J 1 base short, with 9 bases between. CDR3 coding DNA: TGTGCCAGCAGTGAGAGGGCATCGAACACTGAAGCTTTCTTT. Translating it yields CASSERASNTEAFF.

This sequence joins TRBV10-1 and TRBJ1-5; D perhaps matches TRBD1 (6 bases). V shed 4 bases and J shed 2 bases, with 6 bases lying between them. CDR1 is WNHNN, CDR2 SYGVQD, per germline (reference sequence). CDR3 size: 13 residues. The CDR3 protein is CASSGQGNQPQHF. The DNA of the CDR3 is TGCGCCAGCAGTGGACAGGGCAATCAGCCCCAGCATTTT.

This chain joins TRBV9 and TRBJ1-2; weak D call: TRBD1 (6 bases). The germline V gene encodes CDR1 SGDLS and CDR2 YYNGEE. This CDR3 contains 15 residues. V was cut by 4 bases and J by 4 bases, with 17 bases left in between. The CDR3 spells CASSSGGAAGYGYTF. CDR3 nucleotides: TGTGCCAGCAGCTCGGGGGGGGCGGCAGGCTATGGCTACACCTTC.

The rearrangement links TRBV7-7 to TRBJ2-5, with D perhaps being TRBD1 or TRBD2 (5 bases each). This CDR3 region has 16 residues. V shed 1 base and J shed 2 bases, with 14 bases lying between them. Germline V lookup: CDR1 SSHAT, CDR2 FNYEAQ (reference sequence). DNA of the CDR3: TGTGCCAGCAGCTTAGGGGGGTCGGGTTGGCAAGAGACCCAGTACTTC. Its translation: CASSLGGSGWQETQYF.

The chain recombines TRBV5-4 with TRBJ2-5; D might be TRBD2 (6 bases). Germline loops: CDR1 SGHNT, CDR2 YYREEE (reference sequence). The CDR3 covers 16 residues. Between the trimmed V and J ends, which lost 4 bases and 1 base, there was a span of 17 bases. The CDR3 region has the DNA TGTGCCAGCAGCCTAGGAGGGCTTAACGTCCAAGAGACCCAGTACTTC. Translating gives CASSLGGLNVQETQYF.

The DNA for the CDR3 is TGTGCCAGCTCCTCACACCTGAACACTGAAGCTTTCTTT. Its protein is CASSSHLNTEAFF. The chain links TRBV18 to TRBJ1-1; D call uncertain. Germline V gene data show CDR1 as KGHSH and CDR2 as LQKENI. The CDR3 loop spans 13 amino acids. V lost 6 bases and J 0 bases, leaving 8 bases between the germline ends.

V and J are TRBV28 and TRBJ1-1; 7 bases agree with TRBD1. The ends lost 6 bases at V and 11 bases at J; junction bases unmatched: 9. Germline loops: CDR1 MDHEN, CDR2 SYDVKM. CDR3 length: 12 residues. This chain's CDR3 is CASSLGRGYAFF. The CDR3, as DNA: TGTGCCAGCAGCTTGGGCAGGGGGTACGCTTTCTTT.